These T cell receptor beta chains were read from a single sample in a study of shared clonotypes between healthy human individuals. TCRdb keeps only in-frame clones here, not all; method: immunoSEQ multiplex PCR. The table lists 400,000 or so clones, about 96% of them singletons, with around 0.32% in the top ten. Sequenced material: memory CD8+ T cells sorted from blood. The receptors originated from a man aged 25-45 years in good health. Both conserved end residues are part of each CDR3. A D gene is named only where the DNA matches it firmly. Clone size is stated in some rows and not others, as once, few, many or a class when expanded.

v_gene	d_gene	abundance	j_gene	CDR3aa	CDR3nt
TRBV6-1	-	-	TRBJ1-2	CASSLDQLRNYGYTF	TGTGCCAGCAGTCTTGACCAACTCCGAAACTATGGCTACACCTTC
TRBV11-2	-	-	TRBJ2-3	CASSLYAGTDTQYF	TGTGCCAGCAGCTTATACGCGGGCACAGATACGCAGTATTTT
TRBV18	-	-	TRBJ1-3	CASSRTGNTIYF	TGTGCCAGCTCTCGAACTGGAAACACCATATATTTT
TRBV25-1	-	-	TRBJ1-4	CASSREKLFF	TGTGCCAGCAGTAGAGAAAAACTGTTTTTT
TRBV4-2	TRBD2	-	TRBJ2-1	CASSLRAGGVYNEQFF	TGTGCCAGCAGTCTCCGAGCGGGAGGGGTATACAATGAGCAGTTCTTC
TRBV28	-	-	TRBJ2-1	CASSLPPQGTGTGETNNEQFF	TGTGCCAGCAGTTTACCCCCCCAGGGGACGGGTACGGGAGAAACCAACAATGAGCAGTTCTTC
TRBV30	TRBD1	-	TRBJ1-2	CAWSPGGSYGYTF	TGTGCCTGGAGCCCAGGGGGCAGCTATGGCTACACCTTC
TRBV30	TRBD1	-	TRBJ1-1	CAWTVGWGTGRMNTEAFF	TGTGCCTGGACCGTAGGGTGGGGGACAGGGCGCATGAACACTGAAGCTTTCTTT
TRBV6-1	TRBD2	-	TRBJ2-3	CASSGTSGTDTQYF	TGTGCCAGCAGTGGGACTAGCGGCACAGATACGCAGTATTTT
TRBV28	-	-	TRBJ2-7	CASSLSGGHEQYF	TGTGCCAGCAGTTTATCTGGGGGGCACGAGCAGTACTTC
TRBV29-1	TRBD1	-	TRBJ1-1	CSVGDRGAEAFF	TGCAGCGTGGGGGACAGGGGCGCTGAAGCTTTCTTT
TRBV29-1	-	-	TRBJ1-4	CSVAVWQGPNEKLFF	TGCAGCGTTGCAGTTTGGCAGGGCCCTAATGAAAAACTGTTTTTT
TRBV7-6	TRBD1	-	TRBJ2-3	CASSLGQGASTDTQYF	TGTGCCAGCAGCTTAGGACAGGGGGCGTCGACAGATACGCAGTATTTT
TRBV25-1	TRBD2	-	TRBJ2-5	CASSVMGAGGTQYF	TGTGCCAGCAGTGTTATGGGGGCGGGAGGGACCCAGTACTTC
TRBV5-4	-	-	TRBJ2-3	CASSFSLKDTDTQYF	TGTGCCAGCAGCTTCAGCCTGAAAGACACAGATACGCAGTATTTT
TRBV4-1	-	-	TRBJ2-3	CASSQEFNRGGDTQYF	TGCGCCAGCAGCCAGGAATTTAACAGGGGGGGAGATACGCAGTATTTT
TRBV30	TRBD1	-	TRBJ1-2	CAWSLDRGGYTF	TGTGCCTGGAGTTTGGACAGGGGTGGCTACACCTTC
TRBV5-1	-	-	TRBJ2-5	CASTDPDGWETQYF	TGCGCCAGCACTGACCCGGATGGCTGGGAGACCCAGTACTTC
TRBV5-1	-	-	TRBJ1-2	CASSPGVNYGYTF	TGCGCCAGCAGCCCAGGGGTTAACTATGGCTACACCTTC
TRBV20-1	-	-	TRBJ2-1	CSAEHVEQFF	TGCAGTGCAGAGCACGTTGAGCAGTTCTTC
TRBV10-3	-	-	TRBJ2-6	CAISGDDYSGANVLTF	TGTGCCATCAGTGGGGACGATTACTCTGGGGCCAACGTCCTGACTTTC
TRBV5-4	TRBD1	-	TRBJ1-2	CASSLGSGTEGGYTF	TGTGCCAGCAGCTTGGGTTCCGGGACAGAAGGAGGCTACACCTTC
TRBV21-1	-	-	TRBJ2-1	CASSKLRREDYNEQFF	TGTGCCAGCAGCAAACTTCGGCGGGAGGATTACAATGAGCAGTTCTTC
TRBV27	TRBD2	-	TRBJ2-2	CASSLFLGTSGRPPNTGELFF	TGTGCCAGCAGTTTGTTCCTCGGGACTAGCGGGAGACCCCCGAACACCGGGGAGCTGTTTTTT
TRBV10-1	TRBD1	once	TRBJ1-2	CASSRDRVGDGYTF	TGCGCCAGCAGTCGGGACAGGGTAGGGGATGGCTACACCTTC
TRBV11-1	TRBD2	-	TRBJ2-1	CASSILLAGGSNEQFF	TGTGCCAGCAGCATTCTACTAGCGGGAGGGAGTAATGAGCAGTTCTTC
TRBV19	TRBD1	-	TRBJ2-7	CASSIQHRGEQYF	TGTGCCAGTAGTATCCAACACAGGGGCGAGCAGTACTTC
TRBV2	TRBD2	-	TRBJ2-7	CASSREASSYEQYF	TGTGCCAGCAGTCGGGAGGCGAGCTCCTACGAGCAGTACTTC
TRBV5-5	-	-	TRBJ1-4	CASSPPTSTNEKLFF	TGTGCCAGCAGCCCCCCCACTTCAACTAATGAAAAACTGTTTTTT